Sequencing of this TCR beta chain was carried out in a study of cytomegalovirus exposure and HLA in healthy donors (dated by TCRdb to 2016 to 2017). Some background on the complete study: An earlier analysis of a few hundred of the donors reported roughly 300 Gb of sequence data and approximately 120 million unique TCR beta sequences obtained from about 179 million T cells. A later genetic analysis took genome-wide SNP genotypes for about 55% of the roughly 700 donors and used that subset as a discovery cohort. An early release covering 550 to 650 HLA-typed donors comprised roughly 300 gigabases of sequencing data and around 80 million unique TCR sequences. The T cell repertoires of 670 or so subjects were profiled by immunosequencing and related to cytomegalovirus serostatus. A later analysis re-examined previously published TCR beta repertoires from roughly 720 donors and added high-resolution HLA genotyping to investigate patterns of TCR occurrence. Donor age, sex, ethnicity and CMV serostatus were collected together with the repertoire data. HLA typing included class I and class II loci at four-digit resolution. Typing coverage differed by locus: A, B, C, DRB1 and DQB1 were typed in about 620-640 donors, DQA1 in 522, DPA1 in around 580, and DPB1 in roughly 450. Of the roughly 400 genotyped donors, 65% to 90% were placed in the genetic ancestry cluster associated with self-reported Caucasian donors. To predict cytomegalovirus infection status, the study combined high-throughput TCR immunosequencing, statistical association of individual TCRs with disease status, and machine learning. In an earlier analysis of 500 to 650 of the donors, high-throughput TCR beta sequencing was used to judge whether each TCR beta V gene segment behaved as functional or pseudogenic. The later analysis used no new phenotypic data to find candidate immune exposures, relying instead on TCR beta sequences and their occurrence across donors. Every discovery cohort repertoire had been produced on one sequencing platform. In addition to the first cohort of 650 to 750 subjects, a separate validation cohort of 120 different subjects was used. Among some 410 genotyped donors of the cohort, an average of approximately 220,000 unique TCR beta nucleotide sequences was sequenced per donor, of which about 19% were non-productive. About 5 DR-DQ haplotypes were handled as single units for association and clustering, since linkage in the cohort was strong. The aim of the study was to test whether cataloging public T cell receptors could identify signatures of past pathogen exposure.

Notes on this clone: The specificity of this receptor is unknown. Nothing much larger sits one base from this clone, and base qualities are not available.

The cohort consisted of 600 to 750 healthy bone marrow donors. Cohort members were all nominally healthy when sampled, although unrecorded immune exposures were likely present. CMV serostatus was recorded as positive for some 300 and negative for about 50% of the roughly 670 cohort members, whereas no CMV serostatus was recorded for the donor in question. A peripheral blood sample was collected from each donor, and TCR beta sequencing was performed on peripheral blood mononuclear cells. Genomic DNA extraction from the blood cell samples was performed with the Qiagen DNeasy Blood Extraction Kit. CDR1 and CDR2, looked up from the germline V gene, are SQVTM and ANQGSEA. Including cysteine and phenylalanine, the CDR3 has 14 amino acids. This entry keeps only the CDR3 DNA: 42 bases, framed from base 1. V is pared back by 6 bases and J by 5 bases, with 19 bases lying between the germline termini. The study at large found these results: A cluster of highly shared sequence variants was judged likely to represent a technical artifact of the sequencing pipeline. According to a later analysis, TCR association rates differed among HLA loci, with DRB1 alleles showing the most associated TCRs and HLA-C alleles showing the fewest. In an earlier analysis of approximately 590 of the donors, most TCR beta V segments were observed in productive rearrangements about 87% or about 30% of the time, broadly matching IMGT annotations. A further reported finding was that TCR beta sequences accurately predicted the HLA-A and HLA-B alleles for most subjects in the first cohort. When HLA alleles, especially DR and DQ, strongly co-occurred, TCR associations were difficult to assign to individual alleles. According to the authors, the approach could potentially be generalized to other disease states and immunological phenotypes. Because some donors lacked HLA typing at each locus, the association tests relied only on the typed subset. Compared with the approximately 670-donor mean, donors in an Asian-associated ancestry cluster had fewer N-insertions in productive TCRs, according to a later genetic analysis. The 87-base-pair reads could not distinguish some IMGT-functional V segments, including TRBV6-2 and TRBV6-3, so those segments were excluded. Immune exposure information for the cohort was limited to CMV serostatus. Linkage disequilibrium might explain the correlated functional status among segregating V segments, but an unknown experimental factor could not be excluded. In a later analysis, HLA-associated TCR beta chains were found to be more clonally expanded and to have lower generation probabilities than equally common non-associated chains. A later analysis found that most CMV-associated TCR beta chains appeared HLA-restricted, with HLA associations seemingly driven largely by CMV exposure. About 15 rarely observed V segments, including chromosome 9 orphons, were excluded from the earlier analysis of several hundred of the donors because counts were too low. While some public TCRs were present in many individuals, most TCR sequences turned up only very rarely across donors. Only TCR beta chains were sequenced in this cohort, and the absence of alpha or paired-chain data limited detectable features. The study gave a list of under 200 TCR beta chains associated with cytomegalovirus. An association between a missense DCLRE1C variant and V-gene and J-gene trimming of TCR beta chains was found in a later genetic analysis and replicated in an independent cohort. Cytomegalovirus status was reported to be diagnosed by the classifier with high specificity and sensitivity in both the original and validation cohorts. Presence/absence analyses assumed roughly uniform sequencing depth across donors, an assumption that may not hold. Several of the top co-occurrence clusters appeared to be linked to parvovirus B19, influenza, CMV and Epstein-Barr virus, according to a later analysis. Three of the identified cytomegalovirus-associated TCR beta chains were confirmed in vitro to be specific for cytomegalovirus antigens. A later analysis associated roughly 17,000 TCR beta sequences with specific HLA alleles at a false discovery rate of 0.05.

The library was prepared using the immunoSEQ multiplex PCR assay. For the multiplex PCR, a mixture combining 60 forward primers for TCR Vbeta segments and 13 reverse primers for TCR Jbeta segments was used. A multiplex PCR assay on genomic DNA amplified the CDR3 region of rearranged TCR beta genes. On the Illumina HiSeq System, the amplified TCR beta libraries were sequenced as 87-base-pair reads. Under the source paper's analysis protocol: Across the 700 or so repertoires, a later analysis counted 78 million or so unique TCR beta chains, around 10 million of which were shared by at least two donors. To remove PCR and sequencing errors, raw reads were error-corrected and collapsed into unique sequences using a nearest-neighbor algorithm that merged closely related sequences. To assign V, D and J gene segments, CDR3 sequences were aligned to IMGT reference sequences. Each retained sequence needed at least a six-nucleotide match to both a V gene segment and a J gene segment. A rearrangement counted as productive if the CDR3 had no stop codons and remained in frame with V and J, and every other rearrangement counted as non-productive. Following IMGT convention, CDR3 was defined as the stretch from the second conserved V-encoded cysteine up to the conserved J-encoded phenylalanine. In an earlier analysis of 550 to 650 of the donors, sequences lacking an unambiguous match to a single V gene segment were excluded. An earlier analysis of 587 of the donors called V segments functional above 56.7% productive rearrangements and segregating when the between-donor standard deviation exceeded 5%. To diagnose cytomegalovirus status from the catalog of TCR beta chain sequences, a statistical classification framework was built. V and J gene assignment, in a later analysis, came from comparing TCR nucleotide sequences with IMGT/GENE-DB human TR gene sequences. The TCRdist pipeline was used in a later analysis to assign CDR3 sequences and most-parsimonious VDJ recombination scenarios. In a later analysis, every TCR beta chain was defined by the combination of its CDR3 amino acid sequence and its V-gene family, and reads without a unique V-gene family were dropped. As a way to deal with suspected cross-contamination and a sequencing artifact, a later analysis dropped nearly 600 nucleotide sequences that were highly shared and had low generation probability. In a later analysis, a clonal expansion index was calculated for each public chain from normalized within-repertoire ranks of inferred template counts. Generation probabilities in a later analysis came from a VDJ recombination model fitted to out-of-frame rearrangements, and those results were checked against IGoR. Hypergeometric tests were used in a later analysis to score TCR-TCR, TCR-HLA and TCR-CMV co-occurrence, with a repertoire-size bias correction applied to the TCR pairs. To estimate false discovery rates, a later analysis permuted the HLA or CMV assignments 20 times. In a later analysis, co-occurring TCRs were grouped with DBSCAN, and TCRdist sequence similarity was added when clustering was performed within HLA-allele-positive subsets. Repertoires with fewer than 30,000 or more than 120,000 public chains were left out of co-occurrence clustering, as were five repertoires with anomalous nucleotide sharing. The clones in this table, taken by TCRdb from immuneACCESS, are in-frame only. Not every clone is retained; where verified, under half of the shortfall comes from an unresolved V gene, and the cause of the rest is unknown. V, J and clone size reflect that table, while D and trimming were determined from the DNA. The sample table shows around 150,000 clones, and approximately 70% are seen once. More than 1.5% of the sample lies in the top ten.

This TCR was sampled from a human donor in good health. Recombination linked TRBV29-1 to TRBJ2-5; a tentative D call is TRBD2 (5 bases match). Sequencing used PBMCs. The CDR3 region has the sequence CSVHRRKGGETQYF. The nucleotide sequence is TGCAGCGTCCATCGCAGGAAGGGCGGGGAGACCCAGTACTTC. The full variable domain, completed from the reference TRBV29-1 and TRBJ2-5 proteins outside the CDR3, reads SAVISQKPSRDICQRGTSLTIQCQVDSQVTMMFWYRQQPGQSLTLIATANQGSEATYESGFVIDKFPISRPNLTFSTLTVSNMSPEDSSIYLCSVHRRKGGETQYFGPGTRLLVL.